The 22 T cell receptor beta chains presented below share a single source sample, sequenced in a study of blood T cell repertoires in COVID-19 (dated by TCRdb to 2020 to 2021). Library prep was done by the immunoSEQ multiplex PCR assay. Not all clones reach the TCRdb copy of this immuneACCESS table, which keeps in-frame sequences only. Checked studies attribute under half of the gap to unresolved V genes and leave the rest unexplained. The table for this sample lists approximately 360,000 clones; roughly four fifths of them were counted only once. The ten largest account for about 4.8% of the sample. The material sequenced was PBMCs or T cells enriched from blood (not recorded which). These receptors came from a woman in her forties or fifties who had recovered from COVID-19.

V gene TRBV7-9 combines with J gene TRBJ2-7, with D perhaps matching TRBD1 (6 bases). This CDR3 is built from 13 residues. V was clipped by 3 bases and J by 6 bases, with 12 bases between them. Germline values: CDR1 SEHNR, CDR2 FQNEAQ (reference sequence). The CDR3 region has the DNA TGTGCCAGCAGCTTGGGTCGAGGGGGCGAGCAGTACTTC. It translates to CASSLGRGGEQYF.

V gene TRBV6-5 combines with J gene TRBJ1-1, with 8 positions matching TRBD1. The ends lost 6 bases at V and 1 base at J; junction bases unmatched: 4. The CDR3 extends over 14 amino acids. Germline V lookup: CDR1 MNHEY, CDR2 SVGAGI. The CDR3 region is CASRGTGPNTEAFF. CDR3 coding DNA: TGTGCCAGCAGGGGGACAGGACCGAACACTGAAGCTTTCTTT.

The genes are TRBV27 and TRBJ2-7, with D tentatively TRBD2 (5 bases). With 10 bases removed from V and 5 bases from J, the gap between germline ends came to 18 bases. This CDR3 has 13 amino acids. Germline V gene lookup returns CDR1 MNHEY and CDR2 SMNVEV (reference sequence). The DNA for the CDR3 is TGTGCCACTCAAAGAGGGCCCGGGAACGAGCAGTACTTC. It yields the protein CATQRGPGNEQYF.

This chain connects TRBV5-1 to TRBJ2-5, with 8 bases lining up with TRBD2. This CDR3 contains 14 residues. The trim removed 5 bases at V and 4 bases at J, leaving 7 bases unmatched. Germline CDR1 and CDR2: SGHRS and YFSETQ. The CDR3 DNA is TGCGCCAGCAGTGAGGCGGGGGGCAGAGAGACCCAGTACTTC. It codes for CASSEAGGRETQYF.

V gene TRBV3-1 (or the pseudogene TRBV3-2) combines with J gene TRBJ2-1; possibly TRBD2 for D (5 bases). The CDR3 is made up of 16 amino acids. CDR1 is LGHDT and CDR2 is YNNKEL in the germline V gene (reference sequence). With 1 base removed from V and 4 bases from J, the gap between germline ends came to 14 bases. CDR3 in DNA: TGTGCCAGCAGCCAAGGGTTTGGAGGCCCTTACAATGAGCAGTTCTTC. Encoded protein: CASSQGFGGPYNEQFF.

The rearrangement joins TRBV4-2 to TRBJ1-5, with no clear D. The CDR3 covers 13 residues. Germline CDR1 and CDR2: LGHNA and YNFKEQ. The V end lost 5 bases, the J end lost 5 bases, and 10 bases lay between the germline ends. CDR3 region: CASSKAVDQPQHF. The CDR3 DNA is TGTGCCAGCAGCAAAGCCGTTGATCAGCCCCAGCATTTT.

This chain links TRBV6-5 with TRBJ1-3, with D possibly matching TRBD1 (5 bases). The CDR3 contains 14 residues. Germline CDR1 is MNHEY and CDR2 is SVGAGI. The V and J ends lost 8 bases and 3 bases respectively, with 14 bases between them. The CDR3 loop reads CASHPPGGGNTIYF. The CDR3 bases are TGTGCCAGCCATCCGCCGGGGGGTGGAAACACCATATATTTT.

The chain has TRBV7-8 and TRBJ2-1; TRBD2 aligns across 9 bases. Trimming took 2 bases from V and 7 from J; bases not matched to a gene: 6. Per the germline V gene, CDR1 is SGHVS and CDR2 is FQNEAQ. This CDR3 has 15 amino acids. In nucleotides, the CDR3 is TGTGCCAGCAGCTTACTAGCGGGATGGGAAAATGAGCAGTTCTTC. It yields the protein CASSLLAGWENEQFF.

This clone was observed once. The rearrangement uses TRBV6-5 and TRBJ1-1; 7 bases are a match to TRBD1. The CDR3 spans 15 residues. The V gene end was trimmed by 5 bases and the J gene end by 0 bases; junction bases not matched to a gene: 6. The germline V gene encodes CDR1 MNHEY and CDR2 SVGAGI. The CDR3 DNA is TGTGCCAGCAGTCGAACAGGGGCCATGAACACTGAAGCTTTCTTT. It specifies CASSRTGAMNTEAFF.

The chain combines TRBV7-6 with TRBJ2-1; TRBD2 agrees at 9 bases. The CDR3 loop spans 20 amino acids. The V gene end was trimmed by 5 bases and the J gene end by 7 bases; junction bases not matched to a gene: 24. CDR1 SGHVS and CDR2 FNYEAQ come from the germline V gene. CDR3 sequence: CASSPRGGGGANSGWNEQFF. The CDR3 nucleotides are TGTGCCAGCAGCCCCCGTGGTGGCGGGGGGGCAAATAGCGGCTGGAATGAGCAGTTCTTC.

This sequence joins TRBV9 and TRBJ1-2, with TRBD1 matching 10 bases. V dropped 3 bases and J dropped 4; count of bases not matched to a gene: 6. The CDR3 loop spans 15 amino acids. Germline V lookup: CDR1 SGDLS, CDR2 YYNGEE. The CDR3 region is CASSDRDRGSYGYTF. CDR3 DNA: TGTGCCAGCAGCGACCGGGACAGGGGCAGCTATGGCTACACCTTC.

This clone was seen just once. The DNA of the CDR3 is TGTGCCAGCAGCGCCAGGGGCCCGGCAGGCGAAAAACTGTTTTTT. This translates into CASSARGPAGEKLFF. The chain links TRBV7-2 to TRBJ1-4; perhaps TRBD1 as D (6 bases). Germline V gives CDR1 SGHTA, CDR2 FQGNSA. Between the trimmed V and J ends, which lost 5 bases and 8 bases, there was a span of 18 bases. CDR3 length: 15 amino acids.

V usage is TRBV15 and J usage is TRBJ1-5, with D unresolved. With 0 bases removed from V and 3 bases from J, the gap between germline ends came to 9 bases. This CDR3 has 15 residues. Germline lookup yields CDR1 LNHNV and CDR2 YYDKDF (reference sequence). CDR3 region: CATSRDSQNNQPQHF. CDR3 bases: TGTGCCACCAGCAGAGATTCGCAGAACAATCAGCCCCAGCATTTT.

This chain links TRBV11-2 with TRBJ2-1; 7 nucleotides agree with TRBD1. The CDR3 sequence is 16 residues long. The ends lost 1 base at V and 8 bases at J; junction bases unmatched: 11. Germline loops: CDR1 SGHAT, CDR2 FQNNGV. The CDR3 bases are TGTGCCAGCAGCTTAGGGACAGGTTCCCTTTACGATGAGCAGTTCTTC. This gives the protein CASSLGTGSLYDEQFF. Combining the CDR3 with reference TRBV11-2 and TRBJ2-1 gives the whole variable domain EAGVAQSPRYKIIEKRQSVAFWCNPISGHATLYWYQQILGQGPKLLIQFQNNGVVDDSQLPKDRFSAERLKGVDSTLKIQPAKLEDSAVYLCASSLGTGSLYDEQFFGPGTRLTVL.

The J gene is TRBJ2-3, the V gene TRBV10-3; possibly TRBD1 for D (6 bases). The V gene's germline CDR1 is ENHRY and CDR2 SYGVKD. The ends were cut back, 6 bases at V and 2 bases at J, with 12 bases in the middle. The CDR3 length is 14 residues. The CDR3 nucleotides read TGTGCCATCAGAGGACAGTCAAACACAGATACGCAGTATTTT. Translating gives CAIRGQSNTDTQYF.

The chain recombines TRBV28 with TRBJ1-1, with TRBD1 identical over 8 bases. From germline, CDR1 is MDHEN and CDR2 SYDVKM. V shed 5 bases, J shed 1 base, and the junction held 15 bases outside the gene matches. CDR3 size: 18 residues. The CDR3 is CASSLETRTGFTNTEAFF. The CDR3 nucleotides are TGTGCCAGCAGTCTAGAAACTCGGACAGGGTTTACGAACACTGAAGCTTTCTTT.

This chain links TRBV19 with TRBJ1-3; 7 positions agree with TRBD1. V was clipped by 3 bases and J by 2 bases; unmatched bases: 7. This CDR3 contains 16 residues. CDR1 LNHDA and CDR2 SQIVND come from the germline V gene (reference sequence). CDR3 in amino acids: CASSMTGMMTGNTIYF. The DNA of the CDR3 is TGTGCCAGTAGTATGACAGGGATGATGACTGGAAACACCATATATTTT.

The chain carries TRBV3-1 (or the pseudogene TRBV3-2) and TRBJ2-7; possible D gene TRBD2, 7 bases. The CDR3 runs to 16 residues. The germline V gene has CDR1 LGHDT and CDR2 YNNKEL (reference sequence). V dropped 2 bases and J dropped 0 bases, with 14 bases sitting between them. Here the CDR3 reads CASSQSGGPSSYEQYF. DNA of the CDR3: TGTGCCAGCAGCCAATCGGGGGGCCCAAGCTCCTACGAGCAGTACTTC.

This clone was picked up one time. The V and J genes are TRBV3-1 (or the pseudogene TRBV3-2) and TRBJ1-1; D unclear. This CDR3 spans 14 amino acids. Germline assignment: CDR1 LGHDT and CDR2 YNNKEL (reference sequence). V was pared by 1 base and J by 10 bases, with 16 bases between. Here the CDR3 reads CASSQGHPTAAAFF. CDR3 sequence (DNA): TGTGCCAGCAGCCAAGGCCATCCGACGGCGGCAGCTTTCTTT.

The chain employs TRBV7-8 and TRBJ1-1; no firm D call. Germline V lookup: CDR1 SGHVS, CDR2 FQNEAQ. The CDR3 runs to 14 residues. V shed 1 base and J shed 7 bases, with 13 bases lying between them. CDR3 sequence: CASSLDLTSGEAFF. Here the CDR3 DNA reads TGTGCCAGCAGCTTAGATTTGACATCCGGTGAAGCTTTCTTT.

The chain uses TRBV27 and TRBJ1-4, with no clear D. Trimming took off 3 bases at V and 4 bases at J, with 6 bases between the two ends. Germline V gene lookup returns CDR1 MNHEY and CDR2 SMNVEV (reference sequence). The CDR3 extends over 13 amino acids. As DNA, the CDR3 is TGTGCCAGCAGTTTTCAGTATAATGAAAAACTGTTTTTT. It codes for CASSFQYNEKLFF.

The rearrangement uses TRBV19 and TRBJ1-3; TRBD1 might be the D (6 bases). Germline V gene sequence: CDR1 LNHDA, CDR2 SQIVND (reference sequence). CDR3 length: 14 residues. The V and J ends lost 8 bases and 9 bases respectively, with 20 bases between them. The CDR3 DNA sequence: TGTGCCAGTGCCCGGGGGCAGGGCGGGGGCACCATATATTTT. Translation: CASARGQGGGTIYF.